These T cell receptor beta chains were read from a single sample in a study of blood T cell repertoires in COVID-19. TCRdb's copy holds only in-frame clones and misses some; the assay was immunoSEQ multiplex PCR. The table has about 94,000 clones, about 80% seen once. Sample: peripheral blood. The receptors stem from a human donor in a cohort sampled during active COVID-19. Both conserved end residues are part of each CDR3. The D gene is left open where the match is weak. Expanded clones are given a class, and other clones once, few, many or no size at all.

TRBV19,many,NA,TRBJ2-7,CASSIRETYEQYF,TGTGCCAGTAGTATTCGGGAGACCTACGAGCAGTACTTC
TRBV6-5,NA,TRBD2,TRBJ2-1,CASRGPGLAGFKEFF,TGTGCCAGCAGGGGACCGGGACTAGCTGGTTTTAAGGAGTTCTTC
TRBV18,NA,TRBD2,TRBJ2-3,CASSPPLGLAGDTQYF,TGTGCCAGCTCACCACCCCTAGGACTAGCGGGGGATACGCAGTATTTT
TRBV6-5,NA,NA,TRBJ1-1,CASSAQGRTEAFF,TGTGCCAGCAGCGCCCAGGGTAGAACTGAAGCTTTCTTT
TRBV6-5,NA,NA,TRBJ2-6,CASREGAGANVLTF,TGTGCCAGCAGGGAGGGTGCTGGGGCCAACGTCCTGACTTTC
TRBV28,NA,TRBD2,TRBJ2-7,CASSQGLAGGNSYEQYF,TGTGCCAGCAGTCAAGGACTAGCGGGAGGGAACTCCTACGAGCAGTACTTC
TRBV7-9,NA,TRBD2,TRBJ2-7,CASSLTSGGAYEQYF,TGTGCCAGCAGCCTCACTAGCGGGGGGGCCTACGAGCAGTACTTC
TRBV7-9,NA,NA,TRBJ1-3,CASSLAPGGSGNTIYF,TGTGCCAGCAGCTTAGCGCCGGGGGGCTCTGGAAACACCATATATTTT
TRBV6-5,NA,TRBD2,TRBJ2-7,CASSLTSGSSYEQYF,TGTGCCAGCAGTTTGACTAGCGGGAGCTCCTACGAGCAGTACTTC
TRBV5-1,NA,TRBD1,TRBJ2-6,CASSRRGTGISGANVLTF,TGCGCCAGCAGCCGTCGAGGGACAGGGATATCTGGGGCCAACGTCCTGACTTTC
TRBV6-6,NA,NA,TRBJ1-5,CASSYDRLNQPQHF,TGTGCCAGCAGTTACGATAGACTCAATCAGCCCCAGCATTTT
TRBV4-1,once,NA,TRBJ1-4,CASSQDRGGGLREKLFF,TGCGCCAGCAGCCAAGATCGGGGGGGCGGCTTACGTGAAAAACTGTTTTTT
TRBV3-1/TRBV3-2,NA,NA,TRBJ1-6,CASSQDRPTRSPLHF,TGTGCCAGCAGCCAAGATCGGCCTACTAGGTCACCCCTCCACTTT
TRBV3-1/TRBV3-2,NA,TRBD1,TRBJ2-7,CASSSLGTAGEQYF,TGTGCCAGCAGTTCCCTCGGGACAGCCGGCGAGCAGTACTTC
TRBV6-6,NA,NA,TRBJ1-1,CASSYSELNTEAFF,TGTGCCAGCAGTTACTCGGAGCTGAACACTGAAGCTTTCTTT
TRBV11-2,NA,TRBD1,TRBJ2-7,CASSSLIQGALSYEQYF,TGTGCCAGCAGCTCCTTAATACAGGGGGCTCTATCCTACGAGCAGTACTTC
TRBV30,NA,TRBD1,TRBJ1-1,CAGNRGRDTEAFF,TGTGCCGGCAACAGGGGGCGGGACACTGAAGCTTTCTTT
TRBV5-1,NA,NA,TRBJ1-1,CASSLTTGMNTEAFF,TGCGCCAGCAGCTTGACGACAGGCATGAACACTGAAGCTTTCTTT
TRBV9,NA,NA,TRBJ2-4,CASSVAPHREGIQYF,TGTGCCAGCAGCGTAGCCCCTCACAGGGAAGGCATTCAGTACTTC
TRBV5-4,NA,TRBD2,TRBJ2-6,CASSLGGRFSGANVLTF,TGTGCCAGCAGTCTGGGGGGGAGGTTCTCTGGGGCCAACGTCCTGACTTTC
TRBV7-8,NA,NA,TRBJ2-7,CASSLAVNEQYF,TGTGCCAGCAGCTTAGCTGTAAACGAGCAGTACTTC
TRBV28,many,NA,TRBJ2-6,CASRVGNSFGANVLTF,TGTGCCAGCAGGGTCGGGAATTCCTTTGGGGCCAACGTCCTGACTTTC
TRBV18,NA,TRBD1,TRBJ2-5,CASSLSRTGGMETQYF,TGTGCCAGCTCACTTTCAAGGACAGGGGGGATGGAGACCCAGTACTTC
TRBV28,NA,TRBD2,TRBJ2-3,CASSLGQREVTDTQYF,TGTGCCAGCAGTTTAGGCCAGCGGGAGGTCACAGATACGCAGTATTTT
TRBV29-1,NA,TRBD2,TRBJ2-7,CSVAKRGTSYEQYF,TGCAGCGTGGCGAAGCGGGGTACCTCCTACGAGCAGTACTTC
TRBV18,NA,TRBD1,TRBJ2-7,CASGRDRLSYEQYF,TGTGCCAGTGGCCGGGACAGGTTATCCTACGAGCAGTACTTC
TRBV9,NA,NA,TRBJ2-7,CASSVGGSGSYEQYF,TGTGCCAGCAGCGTAGGTGGTAGCGGTAGCTACGAGCAGTACTTC
TRBV5-4,NA,TRBD2,TRBJ2-7,CASSPGLAGVWDYEQYF,TGTGCCAGCAGTCCGGGACTAGCGGGAGTCTGGGACTACGAGCAGTACTTC
TRBV7-8,NA,TRBD2,TRBJ2-7,CASSLGLAGAEQYF,TGTGCCAGCAGCTTAGGGCTAGCGGGAGCTGAGCAGTACTTC
TRBV5-6,NA,TRBD2,TRBJ2-7,CASSLETSGTPYEQYF,TGTGCCAGCAGCTTGGAGACTAGCGGAACCCCCTACGAGCAGTACTTC
TRBV28,once,TRBD1,TRBJ1-1,CASSRQGFVLNTEAFF,TGTGCCAGCAGCCGACAGGGTTTCGTTTTAAACACTGAAGCTTTCTTT
TRBV15,NA,NA,TRBJ1-2,CATSRAEPGPYGYTF,TGTGCCACCAGCAGAGCCGAGCCAGGCCCCTATGGCTACACCTTC
TRBV5-1,NA,TRBD2,TRBJ2-5,CASSLAGALQETQYF,TGCGCCAGCAGCTTAGCGGGAGCTTTGCAAGAGACCCAGTACTTC
TRBV28,NA,NA,TRBJ2-5,CASSFVQQETQYF,TGTGCCAGCAGTTTTGTCCAGCAAGAGACCCAGTACTTC
TRBV5-8,NA,NA,TRBJ2-7,CASSLLRYEQYF,TGTGCCAGCAGCCTTTTGAGGTACGAGCAGTACTTC
TRBV7-9,NA,NA,TRBJ1-1,CASSLGAQGPEAFF,TGTGCCAGCAGCTTAGGGGCACAGGGCCCTGAAGCTTTCTTT
TRBV2,NA,TRBD1,TRBJ1-2,CAARGDRGGYTF,TGTGCCGCCCGAGGGGACAGGGGGGGCTACACCTTC
TRBV6-4,NA,TRBD2,TRBJ2-3,CASSQRALGTSGADTQYF,TGTGCCAGCAGTCAGAGAGCGCTCGGGACTAGCGGAGCAGATACGCAGTATTTT
TRBV28,NA,TRBD1,TRBJ1-6,CASSLGQGGSPLHF,TGTGCCAGCAGTTTAGGCCAGGGGGGCTCACCCCTCCACTTT
TRBV19,NA,NA,TRBJ1-3,CASSTGGGNTIYF,TGTGCCAGTAGCACCGGAGGTGGAAACACCATATATTTT
TRBV7-3,NA,NA,TRBJ2-7,CASSSGQPGSYEQYF,TGTGCCAGCAGCTCGGGACAACCAGGCTCCTACGAGCAGTACTTC
TRBV10-1,NA,NA,TRBJ1-2,CASSESIGVGYTF,TGCGCCAGCAGTGAGTCGATAGGGGTCGGCTACACCTTC
TRBV5-4,NA,TRBD2,TRBJ2-7,CACKRERDSYEQYF,TGTGCCTGCAAAAGAGAGCGGGACTCCTACGAGCAGTACTTC
TRBV5-1,NA,NA,TRBJ1-2,CASSLGTTDDGYTF,TGCGCCAGCAGCCTCGGGACTACGGATGATGGCTACACCTTC
TRBV5-1,NA,TRBD1,TRBJ1-1,CASSFQGATEAFF,TGCGCCAGCAGCTTTCAGGGGGCCACTGAAGCTTTCTTT
TRBV5-1,NA,TRBD2,TRBJ2-7,CASSFGLAGGPLSYEQYF,TGCGCCAGCAGCTTCGGACTAGCGGGAGGGCCTCTATCCTACGAGCAGTACTTC
TRBV14,NA,NA,TRBJ1-1,CASSQDTFGKAFF,TGTGCCAGCAGCCAGGATACTTTCGGGAAAGCTTTCTTT
TRBV6-2/TRBV6-3,NA,NA,TRBJ2-7,CASSYSTRAYEQYF,TGTGCCAGCAGTTACTCCACGCGAGCCTACGAGCAGTACTTC
TRBV4-2,NA,NA,TRBJ2-3,CASSQMASSDTQYF,TGTGCCAGCAGCCAAATGGCTAGCTCAGATACGCAGTATTTT
TRBV6-1,NA,NA,TRBJ2-2,CASSDRTLGELFF,TGTGCCAGCAGTGATAGAACGCTCGGGGAGCTGTTTTTT
TRBV5-1,NA,NA,TRBJ1-1,CASNREGDFEAFF,TGCGCCAGCAACCGAGAAGGGGACTTCGAAGCTTTCTTT
TRBV6-1,NA,NA,TRBJ2-7,CASSDRSYSYEQYF,TGTGCCAGCAGTGATAGAAGCTACTCCTACGAGCAGTACTTC
TRBV18,NA,NA,TRBJ1-5,CASSPRGNQPQHF,TGTGCCAGCTCACCAAGAGGTAATCAGCCCCAGCATTTT